These 17 T cell receptor beta chains were sequenced from one sample in a study of OX40 agonist ivuxolimab in advanced cancers. The method was immunoSEQ multiplex PCR; TCRdb's version includes in-frame clones alone and lacks a portion of them. The data hold approximately 90,000 clones, with about 89% observed a single time. The source material was CD4+ or CD8+ T cells sorted from blood, sampled in a trial of the OX40 agonist ivuxolimab. Every receptor here comes from an adult with an advanced solid tumor such as melanoma, head and neck, liver or kidney cancer.

This rearrangement joins TRBV9 to TRBJ2-7; 7 bases are a match to TRBD1. V shed 0 bases, J shed 2 bases, and the junction held 2 bases outside the gene matches. CDR3 length: 14 amino acids. Germline V CDR1 and CDR2: SGDLS, YYNGEE. CDR3 nucleotide sequence: TGTGCCAGCAGCGTAGGGCAGGGGGCCTACGAGCAGTACTTC. As protein: CASSVGQGAYEQYF.

The J gene is TRBJ2-7, the V gene TRBV2; the D gene is possibly TRBD2 (6 bases). The V end was cut by 0 bases, the J end by 7 bases, with 10 bases between. The germline gives CDR1 SNHLY, CDR2 FYNNEI. The CDR3 consists of 13 residues. Here the CDR3 DNA reads TGTGCCAGCAGTGAAGCTTGGGGGAGGGAGCAGTACTTC. Amino acid sequence: CASSEAWGREQYF. Looking up the rest from reference TRBV2 and TRBJ2-7 gives the full variable domain: EPEVTQTPSHQVTQMGQEVILRCVPISNHLYFYWYRQILGQKVEFLVSFYNNEISEKSEIFDDQFSVERPDGSNFTLKIRSTKLEDSAMYFCASSEAWGREQYFGPGTRLTVT.

The chain employs TRBV5-1 and TRBJ2-7, with D perhaps matching TRBD1 (5 bases). There are 17 residues in the CDR3. Germline V CDR1 and CDR2: SGHRS, YFSETQ. Trimming removed 0 bases at V and 6 bases at J, with 22 bases between. The CDR3 protein is CASSLGQPLVGRSEQYF. The CDR3, as DNA: TGCGCCAGCAGCTTGGGACAGCCTCTAGTAGGTAGATCCGAGCAGTACTTC.

This chain links TRBV30 with TRBJ2-2, with D perhaps TRBD1 or TRBD2 (5 bases each). Trimming pared 4 bases from V and 4 bases from J, leaving 7 bases between. Germline V gene lookup returns CDR1 GTSNPN and CDR2 SVGIG (reference sequence). CDR3 size: 12 residues. CDR3 nucleotides: TGTGCCTGGACAGGGACCACCGGGGAGCTGTTTTTT. It encodes CAWTGTTGELFF.

This rearrangement joins TRBV30 to TRBJ2-2; tentatively, D is TRBD1 (6 bases). Germline CDR1 GTSNPN, CDR2 SVGIG (reference sequence). Trimming stripped 3 bases from V and 7 bases from J, with 15 bases between. The CDR3 has 14 residues. Here the CDR3 reads CAWRSQGSNGELFF. The CDR3 bases are TGTGCCTGGAGGTCACAGGGTTCCAACGGGGAGCTGTTTTTT.

The V and J genes are TRBV7-6 and TRBJ2-5; D remains unclear. The V end was cut by 0 bases, the J end by 2 bases, with 4 bases between. Germline V gene sequence: CDR1 SGHVS, CDR2 FNYEAQ. This CDR3 region has 13 residues. The CDR3, as DNA: TGTGCCAGCAGCTTAGCTCAGCAAGAGACCCAGTACTTC. This sequence encodes CASSLAQQETQYF.

Only one count was recorded for this clone. This sequence joins TRBV5-5 and TRBJ1-4; the match to TRBD1 covers 8 bases. Trimming cost V 2 bases and J 6 bases; bases outside gene matches: 6. This CDR3 comprises 15 residues. The germline V gene encodes CDR1 SGHKS and CDR2 YYEKEE (reference sequence). The CDR3 DNA follows: TGTGCCAGCAGCTTAGAGTCAGGGGGCCATGAAAAACTGTTTTTT. Translating it yields CASSLESGGHEKLFF.

V and J are TRBV2 and TRBJ1-4; tentatively, D is TRBD1 (6 bases). In germline, CDR1 is SNHLY, CDR2 FYNNEI. V lost 1 base and J 14 bases, leaving 14 bases between the germline ends. The CDR3 extends over 13 amino acids. Here the CDR3 reads CASSEGQAGDLFF. Here the CDR3 DNA reads TGTGCCAGCAGTGAAGGACAGGCTGGGGATCTGTTTTTT.

The chain couples TRBV6-5 to TRBJ1-4; unclear D gene. Per the germline V gene, CDR1 is MNHEY and CDR2 is SVGAGI. The CDR3 runs to 15 residues. V lost 5 bases and J 0 bases, leaving 10 bases between the germline ends. Here the CDR3 DNA reads TGTGCCAGCAGTCCCCGACCTACAACTAATGAAAAACTGTTTTTT. As protein: CASSPRPTTNEKLFF.

The table lists this clone with a few counts. The chain joins TRBV4-2 to TRBJ2-7, with 12 bases identical to TRBD2. The junction had 5 bases not matched to a gene; V was cut back by 6 bases and J by 5 bases. The CDR3 covers 14 residues. CDR1 and CDR2 (germline): LGHNA, YNFKEQ. The CDR3: CASSRGLAGNEQYF. The DNA of the CDR3 is TGTGCCAGCAGTCGCGGACTAGCGGGAAACGAGCAGTACTTC.

The CDR3 reads CASSPTGRYNEQFF. CDR3 nucleotide sequence: TGTGCCAGCAGTCCCACGGGACGGTACAATGAGCAGTTCTTC. The chain has TRBV5-4 and TRBJ2-1; either TRBD1 or TRBD2 may fit D (5 bases each). The CDR3 loop spans 14 amino acids. Germline V gives CDR1 SGHNT, CDR2 YYREEE (reference sequence). V was trimmed by 5 bases and J by 4 bases, leaving 13 bases between them.

The chain joins TRBV30 to TRBJ1-4, with TRBD1 identical over 7 bases. Germline trimming cut 2 bases from V and 7 bases from J; bases unmatched to any gene: 4. From germline, CDR1 is GTSNPN and CDR2 SVGIG (reference sequence). There are 13 residues in the CDR3. CDR3 in DNA: TGTGCCTGGAGTTCAGGGGGAGGTGAAAAACTGTTTTTT. As protein: CAWSSGGGEKLFF. Looking up the rest from reference TRBV30 and TRBJ1-4 gives the full variable domain: SQTIHQWPATLVQPVGSPLSLECTVEGTSNPNLYWYRQAAGRGLQLLFYSVGIGQISSEVPQNLSASRPQDRQFILSSKKLLLSDSGFYLCAWSSGGGEKLFFGSGTQLSVL.

The V call is TRBV18, the J call TRBJ2-2, with 9 bases aligning to TRBD1. V shed 4 bases, J shed 5 bases, and the junction held 8 bases outside the gene matches. Germline assignment: CDR1 KGHSH and CDR2 LQKENI. This CDR3 has 16 residues. The CDR3: CASSQQGQGNTGELFF. The CDR3 coding sequence is TGTGCCAGCTCACAACAGGGACAGGGAAATACCGGGGAGCTGTTTTTT. Together with reference TRBV18 and TRBJ2-2, the CDR3 gives the full variable domain: NAGVMQNPRHLVRRRGQEARLRCSPMKGHSHVYWYRQLPEEGLKFMVYLQKENIIDESGMPKERFSAEFPKEGPSILRIQQVVRGDSAAYFCASSQQGQGNTGELFFGEGSRLTVL.

The chain couples TRBV6-1 to TRBJ2-7; D not resolved. The CDR3 spans 11 residues. Trimming cost V 3 bases and J 4 bases, with 4 bases left between them. The germline CDR1 and CDR2 sequences are MNHNS and SASEGT. The CDR3 reads CASSDLYEQYF. DNA of the CDR3: TGTGCCAGCAGTGATTTGTACGAGCAGTACTTC.

The V gene is TRBV6-6, the J gene TRBJ1-4, with D possibly being TRBD1 (5 bases). The CDR3 loop spans 15 amino acids. Trimming cost V 3 bases and J 12 bases, with 20 bases left between them. Germline CDR1 is MNHNY and CDR2 is SVGAGI (reference sequence). The CDR3 bases are TGTGCCAGCAGTTATCTAGGGGCCCAATATGTAGAACTGTTTTTT. Residues: CASSYLGAQYVELFF.

V gene TRBV7-8 combines with J gene TRBJ2-3, with 11 bases matching TRBD1. Germline values: CDR1 SGHVS, CDR2 FQNEAQ. V was clipped by 6 bases and J by 4 bases; unmatched bases: 9. The CDR3 sequence is 16 residues long. The CDR3 nucleotides read TGTGCCAGCAGGGTTCAACCGGGACAGGGGGCAGATACGCAGTATTTT. Translated, it gives CASRVQPGQGADTQYF.

J is TRBJ2-2 and V is TRBV5-4, with no clear D. CDR3 length: 14 residues. Trimming removed 4 bases at V and 9 bases at J, with 16 bases between. CDR1 SGHNT and CDR2 YYREEE come from the germline V gene (reference sequence). Written as DNA, the CDR3 is TGTGCCAGCAGCCCAGAGTTAACAATCCGGGAGCTGTTTTTT. Translating it yields CASSPELTIRELFF. The variable domain in full, completed from reference TRBV5-4 and TRBJ2-2, reads ETGVTQSPTHLIKTRGQQVTLRCSSQSGHNTVSWYQQALGQGPQFIFQYYREEENGRGNFPPRFSGLQFPNYSSELNVNALELDDSALYLCASSPELTIRELFFGEGSRLTVL.